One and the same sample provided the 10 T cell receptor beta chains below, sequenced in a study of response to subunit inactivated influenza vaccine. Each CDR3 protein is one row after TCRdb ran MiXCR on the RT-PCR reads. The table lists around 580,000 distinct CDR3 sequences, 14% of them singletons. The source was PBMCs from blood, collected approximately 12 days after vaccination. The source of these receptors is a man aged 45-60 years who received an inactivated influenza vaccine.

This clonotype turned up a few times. CDR3 protein: CASSPGLAAGGEQFF. The DNA of the CDR3 is TGTGCCAGCAGCCCTGGACTAGCGGCAGGGGGTGAGCAGTTCTTC. This chain joins TRBV7-7 and TRBJ2-1, with 10 bases that match TRBD2. CDR1 and CDR2 from the germline V gene are SSHAT and FNYEAQ (reference sequence). V was clipped by 5 bases and J by 9 bases; unmatched bases: 10. This CDR3 is built from 15 residues.

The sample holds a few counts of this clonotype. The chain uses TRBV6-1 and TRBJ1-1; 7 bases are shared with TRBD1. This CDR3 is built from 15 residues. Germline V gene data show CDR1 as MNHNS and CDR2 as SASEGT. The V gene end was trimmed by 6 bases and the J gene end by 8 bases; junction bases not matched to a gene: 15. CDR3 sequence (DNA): TGTGCCAGCAGCCCTAAAGGACTTAGCAGGGGGGAAGCTTTCTTT. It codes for CASSPKGLSRGEAFF.

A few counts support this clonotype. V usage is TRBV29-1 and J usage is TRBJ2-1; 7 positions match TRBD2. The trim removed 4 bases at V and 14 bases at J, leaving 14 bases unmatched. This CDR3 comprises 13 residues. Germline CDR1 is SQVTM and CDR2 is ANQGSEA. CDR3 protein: CSVVRVGVAGEFF. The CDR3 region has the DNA TGCAGCGTTGTTAGGGTGGGTGTGGCGGGAGAGTTCTTC.

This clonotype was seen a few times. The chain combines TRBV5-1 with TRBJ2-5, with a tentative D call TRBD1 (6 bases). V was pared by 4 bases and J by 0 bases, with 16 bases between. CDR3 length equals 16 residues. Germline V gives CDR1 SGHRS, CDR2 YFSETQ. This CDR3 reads CASSIRDTNYQETQYF. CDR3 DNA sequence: TGCGCCAGCAGCATCCGGGACACGAATTACCAAGAGACCCAGTACTTC.

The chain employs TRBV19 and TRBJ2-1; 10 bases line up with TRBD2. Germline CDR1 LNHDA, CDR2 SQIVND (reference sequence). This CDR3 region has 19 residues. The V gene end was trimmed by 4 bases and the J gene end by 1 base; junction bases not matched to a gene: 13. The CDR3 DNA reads TGTGCCAGTAGTACCTGGCCTAGCGGGAGTCGCCGTTCCTACAATGAGCAGTTCTTC. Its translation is CASSTWPSGSRRSYNEQFF.

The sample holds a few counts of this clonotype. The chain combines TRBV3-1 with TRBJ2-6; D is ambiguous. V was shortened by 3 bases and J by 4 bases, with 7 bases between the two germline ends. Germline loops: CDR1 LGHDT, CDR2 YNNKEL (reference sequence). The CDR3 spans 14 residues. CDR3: CASSHQTGANVLTF. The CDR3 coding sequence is TGTGCCAGCAGCCACCAAACCGGGGCCAACGTCCTGACTTTC.

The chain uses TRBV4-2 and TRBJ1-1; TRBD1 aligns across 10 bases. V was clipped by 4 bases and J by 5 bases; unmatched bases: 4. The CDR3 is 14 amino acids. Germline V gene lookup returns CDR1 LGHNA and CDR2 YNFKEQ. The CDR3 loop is CASSRGTGETEAFF. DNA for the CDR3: TGTGCCAGCAGCCGAGGGACAGGGGAAACTGAAGCTTTCTTT.

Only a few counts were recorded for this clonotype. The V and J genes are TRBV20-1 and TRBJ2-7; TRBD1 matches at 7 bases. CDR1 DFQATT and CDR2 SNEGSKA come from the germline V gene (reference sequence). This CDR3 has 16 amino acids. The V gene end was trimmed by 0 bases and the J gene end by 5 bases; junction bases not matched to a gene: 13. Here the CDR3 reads CSARDMMTGTYNEQYF. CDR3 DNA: TGCAGTGCTAGAGATATGATGACAGGGACATATAACGAGCAGTACTTC.

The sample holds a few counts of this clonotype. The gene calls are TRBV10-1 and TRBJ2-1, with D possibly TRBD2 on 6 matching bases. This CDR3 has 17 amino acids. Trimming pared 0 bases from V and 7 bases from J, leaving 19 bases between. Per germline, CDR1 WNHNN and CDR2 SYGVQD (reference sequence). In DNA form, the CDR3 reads TGCGCCAGCAGTGAGTCAAAGTTTGGGGGGAAGGAGAATGAGCAGTTCTTC. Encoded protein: CASSESKFGGKENEQFF.

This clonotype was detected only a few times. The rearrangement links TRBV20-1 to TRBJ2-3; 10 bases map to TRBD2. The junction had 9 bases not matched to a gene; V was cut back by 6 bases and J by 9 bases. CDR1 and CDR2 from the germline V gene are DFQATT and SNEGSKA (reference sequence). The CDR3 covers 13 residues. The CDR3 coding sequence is TGCAGTGCCTTGAAGCGGGGGGGCTCGACGCAGTATTTT. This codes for CSALKRGGSTQYF.